The rows below give T cell receptor beta chains drawn from one sample of a study of T cell responses to AZD1222 COVID-19 vaccine. Profiled with immunoSEQ multiplex PCR; TCRdb holds only in-frame clones, not every one. Here the sample spans 95,000 to 150,000 clones, more than 85% being singletons. Here the sequenced sample was peripheral blood, taken on day 0 of MenACWY control vaccination. These receptors were taken from an adult in good health. Both conserved end residues are part of each CDR3.

v_gene	CDR3aa
TRBV12-5	CASERGTRGNQPQHF
TRBV6-2/TRBV6-3	CASSRGQGSTNEKLFF
TRBV6-1	CASSGWEGRDEKLFF
TRBV2	CASRGDSENTEAFF
TRBV6-5	CASRPGLSNQPQHF
TRBV5-4	CASSRSTNEKLFF
TRBV7-6	CASSRTPLSNEKLFF
TRBV6-5	CASSYMASGRRQTQYF
TRBV5-1	CASSLRAGVGTEAFF
TRBV6-5	CASRRYRGDTEAFF
TRBV2	CASSPARGATEAFF